Presented here are 24 T cell receptor beta chains from one specimen sequenced in a study of shared clonotypes between healthy human individuals. The method was immunoSEQ multiplex PCR; TCRdb's version includes in-frame clones alone and lacks a portion of them. The sample has some 2.4 million clones; 80% to 95% are singletons. The sequenced sample consisted of naive CD4+ T cells from PBMCs. Subset of the sample: CD45RA+ positively selected. Receptors originate from a man between 18 and 35 years old in good health. Some clones in this sample may be carry-over from other donors' samples.

V and J are TRBV5-4 and TRBJ2-5, with D hard to call. The CDR3 covers 14 residues. Germline CDR1 reads SGHNT; CDR2 reads YYREEE (reference sequence). Deletions cut 0 bases from V and 2 bases from J, with 8 bases between. The CDR3 DNA reads TGTGCCAGCAGCTTGGAGAATCGACAAGAGACCCAGTACTTC. Its protein product is CASSLENRQETQYF.

This clone was recorded only once. The chain has TRBV4-1 and TRBJ1-1; 10 nucleotides match TRBD1. The CDR3 contains 18 residues. Germline CDR1 reads MGHRA; CDR2 reads YSYEKL. The junction had 16 bases not matched to a gene; V was cut back by 0 bases and J by 9 bases. The CDR3 DNA reads TGCGCCAGCAGCCAAGACCCCACCAGAACCGGGACAGGGGTACAAGCTTTCTTT. This sequence encodes CASSQDPTRTGTGVQAFF.

The chain is built from TRBV19 and TRBJ2-5; D tentatively reads TRBD1 or TRBD2 (6 bases each). The germline V gene encodes CDR1 LNHDA and CDR2 SQIVND (reference sequence). The ends were cut back, 5 bases at V and 2 bases at J, with 12 bases in the middle. The CDR3 has 14 residues. The CDR3 loop reads CASSSQGTQETQYF. CDR3 DNA sequence: TGTGCCAGTAGTTCCCAGGGGACTCAAGAGACCCAGTACTTC.

Points on this clone: The sample contains more than one DNA sequence encoding this CDR3. The CDR3 sequence is CASSLWRLGNTIYF. The CDR3 DNA is TGTGCCAGCAGTTTATGGAGACTCGGAAACACCATATATTTT. The chain carries TRBV28 and TRBJ1-3; D uncertain. The V and J ends lost 0 bases and 4 bases respectively, with 7 bases between them. Germline loops: CDR1 MDHEN, CDR2 SYDVKM. There are 14 residues in the CDR3.

V gene TRBV5-4 combines with J gene TRBJ1-3; D uncertain. The CDR3 length is 13 residues. Trimming took 4 bases from V and 1 from J, leaving 6 bases between them. The germline V gene encodes CDR1 SGHNT and CDR2 YYREEE (reference sequence). The CDR3 DNA sequence: TGTGCCAGCAGCCCTCCTTCTGGAAACACCATATATTTT. This gives the protein CASSPPSGNTIYF.

A note on this clone: Germline and junction disagree at one end, which may indicate a read error. This chain uses TRBV5-1 with TRBJ1-1, with 8 bases aligning to TRBD1. Per germline, CDR1 SGHRS and CDR2 YFSETQ. This CDR3 is 14 amino acids long. The CDR3: CASSLDRENTEAFF. CDR3 DNA: TGCGCCAGCAGTTTGGACAGGGAGAACACTGAAGCTTTCTTT. Combining the CDR3 with reference TRBV5-1 and TRBJ1-1 gives the whole variable domain KAGVTQTPRYLIKTRGQQVTLSCSPISGHRSVSWYQQTPGQGLQFLFEYFSETQRNKGNFPGRFSGRQFSNSRSEMNVSTLELGDSALYLCASSLDRENTEAFFGQGTRLTVV.

The V call is TRBV27, the J call TRBJ2-7, with TRBD2 identical over 7 bases. Germline V lookup: CDR1 MNHEY, CDR2 SMNVEV (reference sequence). The CDR3 spans 18 residues. V was pared by 4 bases and J by 2 bases, with 17 bases of the junction left unmatched. The CDR3 spells CASSSRDYSRTYTYEQYF. CDR3 DNA: TGTGCCAGCAGTTCCCGGGACTACTCAAGAACTTATACCTACGAGCAGTACTTC.

The rearrangement uses TRBV19 and TRBJ2-6, with 8 bases aligning to TRBD1. V dropped 3 bases and J dropped 4; count of bases not matched to a gene: 8. The germline V gene encodes CDR1 LNHDA and CDR2 SQIVND (reference sequence). CDR3 length: 17 amino acids. CDR3 nucleotide sequence: TGTGCCAGTAGTATCCGACAGGGGAGCTCGGGGGCCAACGTCCTGACTTTC. Translation gives CASSIRQGSSGANVLTF. Filled out from reference TRBV19 and TRBJ2-6, the complete variable domain reads DGGITQSPKYLFRKEGQNVTLSCEQNLNHDAMYWYRQDPGQGLRLIYYSQIVNDFQKGDIAEGYSVSREKKESFPLTVTSAQKNPTAFYLCASSIRQGSSGANVLTFGAGSRLTVL.

The chain uses TRBV7-6 and TRBJ2-5; 9 positions agree with TRBD2. The J segment lost 5 bases and the V segment lost 5 bases, leaving 12 bases of the junction unmatched. The CDR3 consists of 16 residues. Germline assignment: CDR1 SGHVS and CDR2 FNYEAQ. The DNA of the CDR3 is TGTGCCAGCAGCGTGACTAGCGGCACCCGCCGGGAGACCCAGTACTTC. This sequence encodes CASSVTSGTRRETQYF. Filled out from reference TRBV7-6 and TRBJ2-5, the complete variable domain reads GAGVSQSPRYKVTKRGQDVALRCDPISGHVSLYWYRQALGQGPEFLTYFNYEAQQDKSGLPNDRFSAERPEGSISTLTIQRTEQRDSAMYRCASSVTSGTRRETQYFGPGTRLLVL.

The genes are TRBV10-3 and TRBJ2-7; D gene uncertain. This CDR3 spans 18 amino acids. Per the germline V gene, CDR1 is ENHRY and CDR2 is SYGVKD. V was pared by 2 bases and J by 0 bases, with 20 bases between. This chain's CDR3 is CAISEISLLGASSYEQYF. The CDR3 DNA follows: TGTGCCATCAGTGAGATCTCCCTCCTAGGTGCAAGCTCCTACGAGCAGTACTTC.

The chain carries TRBV15 and TRBJ1-1; D is uncertain. Per germline, CDR1 LNHNV and CDR2 YYDKDF (reference sequence). The CDR3 is 15 amino acids. The V end was cut by 0 bases, the J end by 6 bases, with 14 bases between. The CDR3 here is CATSRDPEGAAEAFF. The CDR3 nucleotides are TGTGCCACCAGCAGAGATCCGGAGGGAGCGGCTGAAGCTTTCTTT.

The chain joins TRBV5-8 to TRBJ1-3, with D tentatively TRBD1 (5 bases). Germline CDR1 and CDR2: SGHTS and YDEGEE. There are 16 residues in the CDR3. V lost 5 bases to trimming and J lost 0 bases, with 15 bases between them. This chain's CDR3 is CASSPGTQSSGNTIYF. The CDR3, as DNA: TGTGCCAGCAGTCCCGGGACTCAGAGCTCTGGAAACACCATATATTTT. Variable domain in full (rest from reference TRBV5-8 and TRBJ1-3): EAGVTQSPTHLIKTRGQQATLRCSPISGHTSVYWYQQALGLGLQFLLWYDEGEERNRGNFPPRFSGRQFPNYSSELNVNALELEDSALYLCASSPGTQSSGNTIYFGEGSWLTVV.

The chain carries TRBV5-4 and TRBJ1-2, with TRBD1 as a possible D gene (6 bases). The CDR3 spans 15 residues. V was clipped by 0 bases and J by 8 bases, with 17 bases between them. The V gene's germline CDR1 is SGHNT and CDR2 YYREEE (reference sequence). CDR3 amino acids: CASSLVGGEAGGYTF. In DNA form, the CDR3 reads TGTGCCAGCAGCTTGGTTGGGGGCGAAGCTGGAGGCTACACCTTC.

This rearrangement joins TRBV15 to TRBJ1-5; TRBD1 matches at 8 bases. CDR3 size: 18 residues. V shed 5 bases, J shed 4 bases, and the junction held 16 bases outside the gene matches. Germline CDR1 is LNHNV and CDR2 is YYDKDF (reference sequence). The CDR3 reads CATSGTRQGRSPNQPQHF. CDR3 bases: TGTGCCACCAGCGGCACTCGACAGGGGCGTTCTCCTAATCAGCCCCAGCATTTT.

This chain uses TRBV19 with TRBJ1-5; D not certain. This CDR3 region has 15 residues. The V gene lost 5 bases and the J gene lost 2 bases, with 13 bases spanning the gap. Germline CDR1 reads LNHDA; CDR2 reads SQIVND (reference sequence). CDR3 region: CASSQSRQGNQPQHF. CDR3 DNA sequence: TGTGCCAGTAGTCAAAGTAGGCAGGGCAATCAGCCCCAGCATTTT. Filled out from reference TRBV19 and TRBJ1-5, the complete variable domain reads DGGITQSPKYLFRKEGQNVTLSCEQNLNHDAMYWYRQDPGQGLRLIYYSQIVNDFQKGDIAEGYSVSREKKESFPLTVTSAQKNPTAFYLCASSQSRQGNQPQHFGDGTRLSIL.

The CDR3 DNA sequence: TGTGCCAGCAGCTCCGCTAGCGGGACGAACACCGGGGAGCTGTTTTTT. This translates into CASSSASGTNTGELFF. This chain uses TRBV7-2 with TRBJ2-2; the match to TRBD2 covers 9 bases. The CDR3 covers 16 residues. V lost 4 bases, J lost 0 bases, and 3 bases stayed unmatched. CDR1 SGHTA and CDR2 FQGNSA come from the germline V gene. Supplemented by reference TRBV7-2 and TRBJ2-2, the full variable domain reads GAGVSQSPSNKVTEKGKDVELRCDPISGHTALYWYRQSLGQGLEFLIYFQGNSAPDKSGLPSDRFSAERTGGSVSTLTIQRTQQEDSAVYLCASSSASGTNTGELFFGEGSRLTVL.

The chain has TRBV11-2 and TRBJ2-1, with TRBD2 as a possible D gene (6 bases). This CDR3 has 14 amino acids. The germline CDR1 and CDR2 sequences are SGHAT and FQNNGV. V was clipped by 0 bases and J by 7 bases, with 10 bases between them. CDR3 nucleotides: TGTGCCAGCAGCTTAGATGGAGGGTCAAATGAGCAGTTCTTC. This codes for CASSLDGGSNEQFF.

The J gene is TRBJ2-7, the V gene TRBV5-1; D may be TRBD1 (6 bases). The CDR3 totals 16 residues. Trimming shortened V by 4 bases and J by 0 bases, and 17 bases separated the two germline ends. CDR1 and CDR2 (germline): SGHRS, YFSETQ. The CDR3 region has the DNA TGCGCCAGCAGCGTCCGGGACAACCGATACTCCTACGAGCAGTACTTC. Protein product: CASSVRDNRYSYEQYF. The variable domain in full, completed from reference TRBV5-1 and TRBJ2-7, reads KAGVTQTPRYLIKTRGQQVTLSCSPISGHRSVSWYQQTPGQGLQFLFEYFSETQRNKGNFPGRFSGRQFSNSRSEMNVSTLELGDSALYLCASSVRDNRYSYEQYFGPGTRLTVT.

This chain connects TRBV10-3 to TRBJ1-3; D is uncertain. Germline V gene lookup returns CDR1 ENHRY and CDR2 SYGVKD. This CDR3 spans 14 amino acids. Trimming stripped 4 bases from V and 4 bases from J, with 11 bases between. The CDR3 bases are TGTGCCATCAGTGCGCAGGAATACGGAAACACCATATATTTT. It codes for CAISAQEYGNTIYF.

This chain links TRBV2 with TRBJ2-1, with D possibly matching TRBD2 (5 bases). CDR1 and CDR2 (germline): SNHLY, FYNNEI. The CDR3 contains 16 residues. Trimming left V 3 bases short and J 4 bases short, with 16 bases between. The CDR3 sequence is CASSELYGGLYNEQFF. As DNA, the CDR3 is TGTGCCAGCAGTGAGCTTTACGGCGGGCTTTACAATGAGCAGTTCTTC.

CDR3: CASSSILAGGPGQETQYF. Written as DNA, the CDR3 is TGCGCCAGCAGCTCCATCCTAGCGGGAGGGCCTGGGCAAGAGACCCAGTACTTC. V and J are TRBV5-1 and TRBJ2-5, with 12 bases lining up with TRBD2. Germline-derived CDR1 and CDR2 are SGHRS and YFSETQ. V was pared by 3 bases and J by 2 bases, with 11 bases of the junction left unmatched. This CDR3 is built from 18 residues.

The CDR3 nucleotides read TGTGCCAGCAGCTCATTAACCGGACTTTTGGGAGTGGACTACACCTTC. Translating it yields CASSSLTGLLGVDYTF. V and J are TRBV7-9 and TRBJ1-2; D is unclear. This CDR3 comprises 16 residues. Germline V gene sequence: CDR1 SEHNR, CDR2 FQNEAQ (reference sequence). Trimming left V 4 bases short and J 10 bases short, with 25 bases between. Based on the CDR3 plus reference TRBV7-9 and TRBJ1-2, the full variable domain is DTGVSQNPRHKITKRGQNVTFRCDPISEHNRLYWYRQTLGQGPEFLTYFQNEAQLEKSRLLSDRFSAERPKGSFSTLEIQRTEQGDSAMYLCASSSLTGLLGVDYTFGSGTRLTVV.

The chain combines TRBV5-1 with TRBJ1-1; D gene uncertain. V lost 3 bases, J lost 1 base, and 10 bases lay in between. The CDR3 is made up of 14 amino acids. Germline values: CDR1 SGHRS, CDR2 YFSETQ. The CDR3 DNA sequence: TGCGCCAGCAGCTACGGATCCGGGAACACTGAAGCTTTCTTT. It is translated as CASSYGSGNTEAFF.

V usage is TRBV7-3 and J usage is TRBJ1-2; unclear D gene. This CDR3 is built from 13 residues. Germline V CDR1 and CDR2: SGHTA, FQGTGA. Trimming cost V 6 bases and J 0 bases, with 8 bases left between them. The CDR3 region is CASSQSSNYGYTF. In nucleotides, the CDR3 is TGTGCCAGCAGTCAAAGTTCTAACTATGGCTACACCTTC.